This TCR beta chain comes out of a study of metastatic and nonmetastatic thyroid tumors. Study information: Across blood and tumor or nodule tissue, repertoires from malignant and benign thyroid patients were compared with one another.

As handled by the study authors: To classify distant metastasis in papillary thyroid cancer, a model was built from CDR3 differences across clinicopathological groups. TCRdb recomputed clones from the PCR reads via MiXCR. These V and J calls originate from TCRdb's pipeline instead of the authors' own analysis. In the table there are about 32,000 clones, under 40% of which are singletons. No patient received treatment before thyroid surgery. In its sample, this clone was seen a few times. Its antigen is as yet unknown. Study-wide points: In both blood and tumor samples, TCR beta diversity was reported significantly higher for malignant than benign nodules.

The clonotype comes from a female donor with papillary thyroid cancer or a benign thyroid nodule (not recorded which). Some clones in this sample may be carry-over from other donors' samples. Sample: tumor tissue.

The CDR3 loop is CASSDTDRDTEAFF. Written as DNA, the CDR3 is TGTGCCAGCAGTGATACAGACAGGGATACTGAAGCTTTCTTT. This chain connects TRBV2 to TRBJ1-1, with 7 bases aligning to TRBD1. The V gene end was trimmed by 3 bases and the J gene end by 5 bases; junction bases not matched to a gene: 6. The CDR3 runs 14 residues. Germline V gives CDR1 SNHLY, CDR2 FYNNEI.